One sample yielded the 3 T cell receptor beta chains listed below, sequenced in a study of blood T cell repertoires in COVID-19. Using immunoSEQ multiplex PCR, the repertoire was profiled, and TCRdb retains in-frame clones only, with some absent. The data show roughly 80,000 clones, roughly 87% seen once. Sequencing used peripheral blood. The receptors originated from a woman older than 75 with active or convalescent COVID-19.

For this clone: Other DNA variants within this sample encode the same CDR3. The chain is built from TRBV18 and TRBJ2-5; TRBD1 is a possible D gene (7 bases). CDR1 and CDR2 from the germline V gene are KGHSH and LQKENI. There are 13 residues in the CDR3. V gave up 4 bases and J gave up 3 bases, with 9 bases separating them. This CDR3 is CASSRGTEETQYF. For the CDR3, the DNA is TGTGCCAGCTCACGCGGGACAGAAGAGACCCAGTACTTC. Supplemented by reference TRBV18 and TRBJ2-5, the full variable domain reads NAGVMQNPRHLVRRRGQEARLRCSPMKGHSHVYWYRQLPEEGLKFMVYLQKENIIDESGMPKERFSAEFPKEGPSILRIQQVVRGDSAAYFCASSRGTEETQYFGPGTRLLVL.

The CDR3 protein is CAISPGQGIGETQYF. The CDR3 DNA follows: TGTGCCATCAGCCCAGGACAGGGAATTGGAGAGACCCAGTACTTC. The rearrangement joins TRBV10-3 to TRBJ2-5; 8 bases map to TRBD1. J gave up 4 bases and V 6 bases, and 10 bases lay outside the gene matches. Germline CDR1 ENHRY, CDR2 SYGVKD. The CDR3 consists of 15 residues.

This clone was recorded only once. The CDR3 reads CASSFDSSTDTQYF. The CDR3 DNA is TGTGCCAGCAGCTTCGACAGTAGCACAGATACGCAGTATTTT. The gene calls are TRBV7-2 and TRBJ2-3, with D possibly TRBD1 on 5 matching bases. V was trimmed by 3 bases and J by 0 bases, leaving 7 bases between them. There are 14 residues in the CDR3. Germline V gene data show CDR1 as SGHTA and CDR2 as FQGNSA.